The 9 T cell receptor beta chains presented below share a single source sample, sequenced in a study of cytomegalovirus exposure and HLA in healthy donors. Researchers ran the PCR with 60 Vbeta and 13 Jbeta primers. TCRdb keeps only in-frame clones here, not all; method: immunoSEQ multiplex PCR. Seen here are approximately 280,000 clones, 80% to 90% observed once, and the top ten hold more than 2%. Input material: PBMCs. The receptors derive from a woman aged 18-29 years in good health and CMV-seronegative.

The rearrangement uses TRBV9 and TRBJ2-1, with D perhaps TRBD2 (6 bases). Trimming left V 0 bases short and J 2 bases short, with 9 bases between. CDR3 length equals 15 residues. Germline V CDR1 and CDR2: SGDLS, YYNGEE. The CDR3, as DNA: TGTGCCAGCAGCGTAGTCGGGGGACCCTACAATGAGCAGTTCTTC. Protein sequence: CASSVVGGPYNEQFF.

The rearrangement links TRBV4-1 to TRBJ2-3; 9 bases are shared with TRBD1. V was clipped by 4 bases and J by 0 bases; unmatched bases: 8. This CDR3 is 17 amino acids long. Germline V gene sequence: CDR1 MGHRA, CDR2 YSYEKL. CDR3 residues: CASSPIRTGASTDTQYF. Here the CDR3 DNA reads TGCGCCAGCAGCCCAATTCGGACAGGGGCTAGCACAGATACGCAGTATTTT.

The chain is built from TRBV6-6 and TRBJ2-5; no reliable D call. The J call is uncertain, as TRBJ2-7 better fits the DNA end. CDR3 length equals 11 residues. Germline V gene lookup returns CDR1 MNHNY and CDR2 SVGAGI (reference sequence). The CDR3 bases are TGTGCCAGCACCGAAGACTACGAGCAGTACTTC. It is translated as CASTEDYEQYF.

The chain is built from TRBV11-3 and TRBJ1-5, with D possibly TRBD1 on 6 matching bases. Germline V lookup: CDR1 SGHNT, CDR2 YENEEA. Trimming shortened V by 0 bases and J by 4 bases, and 16 bases separated the two germline ends. The CDR3 runs 17 residues. The CDR3 loop is CASSLESTGDLNQPQHF. CDR3 nucleotides: TGTGCCAGCAGCTTAGAATCGACAGGCGATCTTAATCAGCCCCAGCATTTT.

The V gene is TRBV5-1, the J gene TRBJ2-7; 8 bases are shared with TRBD2. The junction had 5 bases not matched to a gene; V was cut back by 2 bases and J by 4 bases. The CDR3 is 14 residues long. The germline V gene encodes CDR1 SGHRS and CDR2 YFSETQ. CDR3 region: CASSLAGGGYEQYF. The CDR3 DNA reads TGCGCCAGCAGCTTAGCCGGGGGGGGTTACGAGCAGTACTTC.

The chain carries TRBV19 and TRBJ1-3; 7 nucleotides match TRBD1. V trimming: 4 bases; J trimming: 2 bases; junction bases outside the gene matches: 5. The CDR3 runs to 15 residues. The germline V gene has CDR1 LNHDA and CDR2 SQIVND (reference sequence). This chain's CDR3 is CASSRRDRTGNTIYF. CDR3 bases: TGTGCCAGTAGTAGGCGGGACAGAACTGGAAACACCATATATTTT.

This clone came up a few times. The chain combines TRBV7-9 with TRBJ2-5, with 14 bases lining up with TRBD2. This CDR3 has 15 amino acids. In germline, CDR1 is SEHNR, CDR2 FQNEAQ (reference sequence). V was pared by 4 bases and J by 5 bases, with 3 bases of the junction left unmatched. CDR3 sequence: CASSWGTSGGETQYF. As DNA, the CDR3 is TGTGCCAGCAGCTGGGGGACTAGCGGGGGCGAGACCCAGTACTTC.

The gene calls are TRBV30 and TRBJ1-2; weak D call: TRBD1 (5 bases). CDR3 length: 14 residues. The V end was cut by 0 bases, the J end by 7 bases, with 15 bases between. Per germline, CDR1 GTSNPN and CDR2 SVGIG (reference sequence). The DNA of the CDR3 is TGTGCCTGGAGTGTCGTTGGGGGGACGAGTGGCTACACCTTC. This sequence encodes CAWSVVGGTSGYTF.

The J gene is TRBJ2-5, the V gene TRBV5-6; a possible D gene is TRBD2 (5 bases). Trimming removed 0 bases at V and 4 bases at J, with 7 bases between. The germline V gene encodes CDR1 SGHDT and CDR2 YYEEEE. The CDR3 totals 13 residues. CDR3 amino acids: CASSLEEAETQYF. The CDR3 bases are TGTGCCAGCAGCTTGGAGGAGGCAGAGACCCAGTACTTC.